This T cell receptor beta chain was obtained from a study of T cells after yellow fever vaccination. Study-wide results and caveats: Clonotypes appearing in both CD4 and CD8 compartments existed, and their share was small.

MiXCR was run by TCRdb on the 5' RACE reads, yielding one entry per CDR3 protein. Here the sample spans hundreds of thousands of distinct CDR3 sequences, roughly 14% being singletons. Looked up from germline, CDR1 is SQVTM and CDR2 is ANQGSEA. The CDR3 loop spans 11 amino acids. Trimming cost V 5 bases and J 4 bases, with 8 bases left between them. About this clonotype itself: Its antigen is unidentified.

This receptor was obtained from a man aged 25 to 45 who received the YFV17D yellow fever vaccine. The specimen was PBMCs, collected on the day of the yellow fever booster vaccination. This chain connects TRBV29-1 to TRBJ2-5, with no clear D. CDR3 nucleotide sequence: TGCAGCGTTAAGAGGACAGAGACCCAGTACTTC. Protein product: CSVKRTETQYF.